The 15 T cell receptor beta chains below come from one sample, sequenced in a study of T-cell reconstitution after alpha-beta-depleted transplantation in children. A TCRbeta library incorporating unique molecular identifiers was prepared. MiXCR, run by TCRdb on the PCR reads, gives a single entry per CDR3 protein. This repertoire shows roughly 70,000 distinct CDR3 sequences, 4% to 5% found once; its top ten account for under 20%. Sequencing used PBMCs, mostly from graft donor cells, obtained 180 days after TCRalphabeta/CD19-depleted stem cell transplant. The source of these receptors is a boy younger than two who had a stem cell transplant for acute myeloid leukemia, so the T cells may come from the graft donor.

This clonotype was observed at least ten times. The rearrangement links TRBV5-1 to TRBJ2-5; D unresolved. Between the trimmed V and J ends, which lost 0 bases and 5 bases, there was a span of 20 bases. This CDR3 comprises 17 residues. Germline-derived CDR1 and CDR2 are SGHRS and YFSETQ. The CDR3: CASSLDGKNRDRETQYF. CDR3 sequence (DNA): TGCGCCAGCAGCTTGGATGGAAAGAACAGAGATCGGGAGACCCAGTACTTC. Full variable domain (remainder filled in from reference TRBV5-1 and TRBJ2-5): KAGVTQTPRYLIKTRGQQVTLSCSPISGHRSVSWYQQTPGQGLQFLFEYFSETQRNKGNFPGRFSGRQFSNSRSEMNVSTLELGDSALYLCASSLDGKNRDRETQYFGPGTRLLVL.

This chain connects TRBV25-1 to TRBJ2-5, with 8 bases that match TRBD2. Germline CDR1 and CDR2: MGHDK and SYGVNS. This CDR3 comprises 17 residues. The junction had 10 bases not matched to a gene; V was cut back by 2 bases and J by 2 bases. This CDR3 is CASSEPLGGGVQETQYF. CDR3 DNA sequence: TGTGCCAGCAGTGAACCCCTCGGGGGGGGGGTTCAAGAGACCCAGTACTTC.

This clonotype was seen many times. The rearrangement links TRBV18 to TRBJ1-5, with unresolved D. The CDR3 runs 15 residues. V gave up 3 bases and J gave up 5 bases, with 14 bases separating them. Germline V gene sequence: CDR1 KGHSH, CDR2 LQKENI. CDR3 loop: CASSPTRDRDQPQHF. The CDR3 DNA sequence: TGTGCCAGCTCACCTACTCGGGATAGGGATCAGCCCCAGCATTTT. The full variable domain, its missing parts supplied by reference TRBV18 and TRBJ1-5, is NAGVMQNPRHLVRRRGQEARLRCSPMKGHSHVYWYRQLPEEGLKFMVYLQKENIIDESGMPKERFSAEFPKEGPSILRIQQVVRGDSAAYFCASSPTRDRDQPQHFGDGTRLSIL.

This clonotype has ten or more counts. A junction end diverges from the germline sequence, so it may reflect a read error. V usage is TRBV14 and J usage is TRBJ1-2; 7 nucleotides align to TRBD1. From germline, CDR1 is SGHDN and CDR2 FVKESK. The CDR3 loop spans 14 amino acids. This CDR3 is CASSQAHSTGLRDF. CDR3 coding DNA: TGTGCCAGCAGCCAAGCCCATTCGACAGGGCTAAGGGACTTC.

This clonotype was counted ten times or more. V usage is TRBV12-3 or TRBV12-4 and J usage is TRBJ2-3; D possibly corresponds to TRBD1 (5 bases). The CDR3 runs 15 residues. V was cut by 5 bases and J by 1 base, with 13 bases left in between. DNA for the CDR3: TGTGCCAGCAGTCAAAGGGGCCAGGGCACAGATACGCAGTATTTT. Translated, it gives CASSQRGQGTDTQYF.

This clonotype was observed many times. The chain combines TRBV24-1 with TRBJ1-6; 7 nucleotides agree with TRBD1. The CDR3 is made up of 14 amino acids. Germline V gives CDR1 KGHDR, CDR2 SFDVKD. The J segment lost 5 bases and the V segment lost 8 bases, leaving 5 bases of the junction unmatched. The CDR3 DNA is TGTGCCACCAAAAGGGGACAGCATAATTCACCCCTCCACTTT. It is translated as CATKRGQHNSPLHF.

At least ten counts were recorded for this clonotype. This chain connects TRBV24-1 to TRBJ2-5; the match to TRBD1 covers 8 bases. V lost 3 bases to trimming and J lost 5 bases; unmatched junction nucleotides: 10. Germline V gives CDR1 KGHDR, CDR2 SFDVKD. The CDR3 length is 16 residues. The CDR3 here is CATSDVGQGRRETQYF. In DNA form, the CDR3 reads TGTGCCACCAGTGATGTAGGACAGGGAAGGAGGGAGACCCAGTACTTC.

This clonotype was counted many times. The chain employs TRBV12-3 or TRBV12-4 and TRBJ2-3; D remains unclear. Trimming took 6 bases from V and 3 from J, leaving 4 bases between them. The CDR3 has 11 amino acids. The CDR3 protein is CASRQTDTQYF. The CDR3 DNA sequence: TGTGCCAGCAGGCAGACAGATACGCAGTATTTT.

This clonotype has ten or more counts. The chain employs TRBV6-5 and TRBJ2-7, with TRBD1 matching 11 bases. The CDR3 sequence is 14 residues long. Looked up from germline, CDR1 is MNHEY and CDR2 is SVGAGI. Losses at the gene ends were 7 bases for V and 3 bases for J; bases not matched to a gene: 5. The CDR3 protein is CASTGDRGVYEQYF. CDR3 in DNA: TGTGCCAGCACCGGGGACAGGGGGGTCTACGAGCAGTACTTC.

This clonotype came up many times. This chain connects TRBV5-1 to TRBJ2-7; 8 bases are shared with TRBD2. The CDR3 runs to 17 residues. CDR1 is SGHRS and CDR2 is YFSETQ in the germline V gene. With V trimmed by 0 bases and J by 6 bases, 14 bases remained unmatched. The CDR3 DNA reads TGCGCCAGCAGCTTGGCCCCCGGGATAGCGGGGATGGGCGAGCAGTACGTC. It codes for CASSLAPGIAGMGEQYV.

This clonotype was recorded at least ten times. This chain connects TRBV6-5 to TRBJ1-6; 7 nucleotides align to TRBD1. CDR3 length: 16 amino acids. The J segment lost 9 bases and the V segment lost 7 bases, leaving 15 bases of the junction unmatched. The germline gives CDR1 MNHEY, CDR2 SVGAGI. Here the CDR3 DNA reads TGTGCCAGCACCGTTACGGTGTGGGACAGTATTTCACCCCTCCACTTT. Residues: CASTVTVWDSISPLHF.

This clonotype was seen repeatedly, ten times or more. The rearrangement uses TRBV10-3 and TRBJ1-1, with D unresolved. The V end was cut by 8 bases, the J end by 0 bases, with 10 bases between. The CDR3 loop spans 13 amino acids. Germline V gene sequence: CDR1 ENHRY, CDR2 SYGVKD. CDR3 amino acids: CAIQPEMNTEAFF. CDR3 nucleotide sequence: TGTGCCATCCAGCCGGAGATGAACACTGAAGCTTTCTTT.

This clonotype was seen more than once but under ten times. The chain joins TRBV12-3 or TRBV12-4 to TRBJ1-2; 7 bases map to TRBD1. The CDR3 extends over 14 amino acids. After removal of 6 bases from V and 6 bases from J, the junction contained 10 bases not matched to a gene. The CDR3 loop reads CASRTPQGEDGYTF. CDR3 nucleotides: TGTGCCAGCAGAACACCGCAGGGGGAAGATGGCTACACCTTC.

This clonotype has a count of ten or more. The chain combines TRBV4-3 with TRBJ1-1; D unresolved. CDR3 length: 13 amino acids. The V gene's germline CDR1 is LGHNA and CDR2 YSLEER. Trimming removed 0 bases from V and 5 bases from J, with 7 bases in between. The CDR3: CASSQEARTEAFF. DNA for the CDR3: TGCGCCAGCAGCCAAGAGGCCAGAACTGAAGCTTTCTTT.

This clonotype was counted many times. CDR3 sequence (DNA): TGTGCCAGCTCACCAAGGGAGGGCTATGGCTACACCTTC. This sequence encodes CASSPREGYGYTF. The genes are TRBV18 and TRBJ1-2; D ambiguous. The CDR3 contains 13 residues. Germline CDR1 reads KGHSH; CDR2 reads LQKENI. With 2 bases removed from V and 4 bases from J, the gap between germline ends came to 8 bases.